A selection of T cell receptor beta chains follows, all from one sample in a study of OX40 agonist ivuxolimab in advanced cancers. Libraries were prepared by immunoSEQ multiplex PCR; TCRdb keeps only in-frame clonotypes and omits some of them. Seen here are roughly 58,000 clones, approximately 86% observed once, and the top ten hold about 0.71%. The sequencing here drew on CD4+ or CD8+ T cells sorted from blood, taken in a trial of the OX40 agonist ivuxolimab. These TCRs come from an adult with an advanced solid tumor such as melanoma, head and neck, liver or kidney cancer. CDR3s include the opening cysteine and the closing phenylalanine or tryptophan. Fields, in order: J gene, CDR3 length, V gene, CDR3 protein.

j_gene: TRBJ2-2
len: 11
v_gene: TRBV10-3
CDR3aa: CAISQTGELFF

j_gene: TRBJ1-4
len: 16
v_gene: TRBV7-9
CDR3aa: CASSLAQTDYNEKLFF

j_gene: TRBJ2-7
len: 12
v_gene: TRBV7-3
CDR3aa: CASSLPEGEQYF

j_gene: TRBJ2-3
len: 16
v_gene: TRBV4-2
CDR3aa: CASSQDPAGGTDTQYF

j_gene: TRBJ2-4
len: 12
v_gene: TRBV25-1
CDR3aa: CASSDGGLGQYF

j_gene: TRBJ2-6
len: 16
v_gene: TRBV19
CDR3aa: CASSRRQGSGANVLTF

j_gene: TRBJ1-2
len: 15
v_gene: TRBV28
CDR3aa: CASSGQGAADYGYTF

j_gene: TRBJ2-7
len: 15
v_gene: TRBV28
CDR3aa: CASSPFGTTQWEQYF

j_gene: TRBJ2-5
len: 13
v_gene: TRBV9
CDR3aa: CASSLRPPETQYF

j_gene: TRBJ2-3
len: 14
v_gene: TRBV7-2
CDR3aa: CASSLASFTDTQYF

j_gene: TRBJ2-7
len: 13
v_gene: TRBV2
CDR3aa: CASRTGRSNEQYF

j_gene: TRBJ2-7
len: 13
v_gene: TRBV6-1
CDR3aa: CASSRAQGDEQYF

j_gene: TRBJ1-5
len: 13
v_gene: TRBV6-5
CDR3aa: CASSFGRGQPQHF

j_gene: TRBJ1-1
len: 16
v_gene: TRBV19
CDR3aa: CASSIERTGTTFEAFF

j_gene: TRBJ2-1
len: 14
v_gene: TRBV7-2
CDR3aa: CASSTGTEYNEQFF

j_gene: TRBJ2-2
len: 15
v_gene: TRBV5-1
CDR3aa: CASRLQTGGNGELFF

j_gene: TRBJ2-1
len: 13
v_gene: TRBV30
CDR3aa: CAWSEGRFNEQFF

j_gene: TRBJ2-3
len: 14
v_gene: TRBV19
CDR3aa: CASRPQWTTDTQYF